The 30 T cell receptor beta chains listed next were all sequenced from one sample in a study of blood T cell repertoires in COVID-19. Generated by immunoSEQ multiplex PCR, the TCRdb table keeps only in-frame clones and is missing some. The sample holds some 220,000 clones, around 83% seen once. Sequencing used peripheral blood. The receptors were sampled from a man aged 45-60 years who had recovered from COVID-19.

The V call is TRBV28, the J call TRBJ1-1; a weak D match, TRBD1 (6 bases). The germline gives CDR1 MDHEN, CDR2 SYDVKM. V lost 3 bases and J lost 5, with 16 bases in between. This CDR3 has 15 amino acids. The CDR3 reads CASSLGGLRRTEAFF. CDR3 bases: TGTGCCAGCAGTTTGGGGGGGCTAAGACGGACTGAAGCTTTCTTT.

The CDR3 DNA reads TGTGCCAGCACGAAGCGGGAGACGTCCACAGATACGCAGTATTTT. Encoded protein: CASTKRETSTDTQYF. The V call is TRBV7-8, the J call TRBJ2-3; 8 nucleotides match TRBD2. The CDR3 extends over 15 amino acids. Trimming removed 7 bases from V and 2 bases from J; junction bases left unmatched: 8. CDR1 is SGHVS, CDR2 FQNEAQ, per germline.

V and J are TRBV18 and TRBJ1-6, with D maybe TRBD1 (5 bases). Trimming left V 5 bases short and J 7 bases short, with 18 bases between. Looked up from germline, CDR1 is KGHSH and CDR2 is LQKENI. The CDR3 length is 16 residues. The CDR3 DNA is TGTGCCAGCTCAACCGACGGGGGAAGAGGGAATTCACCCCTCCACTTT. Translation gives CASSTDGGRGNSPLHF.

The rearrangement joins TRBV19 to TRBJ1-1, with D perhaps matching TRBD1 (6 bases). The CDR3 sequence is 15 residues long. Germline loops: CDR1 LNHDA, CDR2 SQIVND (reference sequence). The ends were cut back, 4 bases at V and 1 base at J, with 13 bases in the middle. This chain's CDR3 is CASSNPAGANTEAFF. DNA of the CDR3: TGTGCCAGTAGTAACCCGGCGGGGGCGAACACTGAAGCTTTCTTT.

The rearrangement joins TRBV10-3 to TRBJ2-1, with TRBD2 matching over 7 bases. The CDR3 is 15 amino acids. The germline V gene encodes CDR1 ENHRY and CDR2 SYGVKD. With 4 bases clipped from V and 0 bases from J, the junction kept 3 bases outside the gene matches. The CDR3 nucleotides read TGTGCCATCAGTGCGGGCGGGAGCTCCTACAATGAGCAGTTCTTC. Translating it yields CAISAGGSSYNEQFF.

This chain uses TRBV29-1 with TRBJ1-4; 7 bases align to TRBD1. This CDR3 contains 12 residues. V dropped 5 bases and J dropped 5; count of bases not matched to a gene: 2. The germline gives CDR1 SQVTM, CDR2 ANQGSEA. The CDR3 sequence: CSVQGDNEKLFF. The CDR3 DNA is TGCAGCGTTCAGGGGGACAATGAAAAACTGTTTTTT. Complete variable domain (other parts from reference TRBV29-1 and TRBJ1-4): SAVISQKPSRDICQRGTSLTIQCQVDSQVTMMFWYRQQPGQSLTLIATANQGSEATYESGFVIDKFPISRPNLTFSTLTVSNMSPEDSSIYLCSVQGDNEKLFFGSGTQLSVL.

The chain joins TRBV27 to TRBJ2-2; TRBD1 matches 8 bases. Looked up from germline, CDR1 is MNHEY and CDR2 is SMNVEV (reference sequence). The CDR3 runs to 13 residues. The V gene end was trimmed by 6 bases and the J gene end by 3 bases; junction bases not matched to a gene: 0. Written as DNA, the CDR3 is TGTGCCAGCAGGACAGGGGACACCGGGGAGCTGTTTTTT. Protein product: CASRTGDTGELFF.

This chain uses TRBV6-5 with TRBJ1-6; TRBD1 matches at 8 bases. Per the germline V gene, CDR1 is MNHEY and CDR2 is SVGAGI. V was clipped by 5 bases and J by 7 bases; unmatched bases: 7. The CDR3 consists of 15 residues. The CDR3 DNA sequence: TGTGCCAGCAGTACCGGACAGGGTTGGAATTCACCCCTCCACTTT. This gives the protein CASSTGQGWNSPLHF.

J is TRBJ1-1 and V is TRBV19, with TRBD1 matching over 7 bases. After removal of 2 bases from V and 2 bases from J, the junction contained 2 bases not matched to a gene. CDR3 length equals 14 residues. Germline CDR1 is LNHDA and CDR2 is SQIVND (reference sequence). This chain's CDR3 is CASSIQGGNTEAFF. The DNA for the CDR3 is TGTGCCAGTAGTATACAGGGGGGCAACACTGAAGCTTTCTTT.

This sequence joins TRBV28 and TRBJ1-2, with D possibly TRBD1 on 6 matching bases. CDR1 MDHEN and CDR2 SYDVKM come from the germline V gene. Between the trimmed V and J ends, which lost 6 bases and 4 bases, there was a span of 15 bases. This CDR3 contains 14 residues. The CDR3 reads CASSLGARGYGYTF. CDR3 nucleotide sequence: TGTGCCAGCAGCCTGGGGGCTAGGGGCTATGGCTACACCTTC.

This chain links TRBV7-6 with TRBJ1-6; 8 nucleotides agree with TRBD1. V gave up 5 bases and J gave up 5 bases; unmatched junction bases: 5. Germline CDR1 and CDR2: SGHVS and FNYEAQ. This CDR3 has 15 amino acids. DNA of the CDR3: TGTGCCAGCAGCAGAGGACAGGGCAATAATTCACCCCTCCACTTT. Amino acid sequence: CASSRGQGNNSPLHF.

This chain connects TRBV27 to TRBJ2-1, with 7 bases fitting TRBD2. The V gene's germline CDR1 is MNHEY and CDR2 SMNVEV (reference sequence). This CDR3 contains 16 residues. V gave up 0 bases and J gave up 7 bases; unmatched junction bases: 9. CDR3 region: CASSLSSRTRVNEQFF. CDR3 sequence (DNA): TGTGCCAGCAGTTTATCTTCTAGGACTAGGGTTAATGAGCAGTTCTTC.

CDR3 residues: CASRFPGRDTQYF. CDR3 sequence (DNA): TGTGCCAGCAGGTTCCCGGGGAGAGATACGCAGTATTTT. This chain joins TRBV7-2 and TRBJ2-3; TRBD2 is a possible D gene (5 bases). The CDR3 totals 13 residues. CDR1 and CDR2 (germline): SGHTA, FQGNSA. Trimming pared 6 bases from V and 5 bases from J, leaving 12 bases between.

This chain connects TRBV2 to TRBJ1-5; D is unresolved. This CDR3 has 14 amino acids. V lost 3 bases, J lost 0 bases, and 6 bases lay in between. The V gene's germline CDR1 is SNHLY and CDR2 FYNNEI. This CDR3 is CASSERSSNQPQHF. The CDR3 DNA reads TGTGCCAGCAGTGAGAGGTCTAGCAATCAGCCCCAGCATTTT.

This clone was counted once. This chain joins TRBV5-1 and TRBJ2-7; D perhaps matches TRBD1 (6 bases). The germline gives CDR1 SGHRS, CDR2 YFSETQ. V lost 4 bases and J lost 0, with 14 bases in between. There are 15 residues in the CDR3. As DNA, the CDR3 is TGCGCCAGCAGCCCGGACAGCCCGAGCTCCTACGAGCAGTACTTC. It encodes CASSPDSPSSYEQYF.

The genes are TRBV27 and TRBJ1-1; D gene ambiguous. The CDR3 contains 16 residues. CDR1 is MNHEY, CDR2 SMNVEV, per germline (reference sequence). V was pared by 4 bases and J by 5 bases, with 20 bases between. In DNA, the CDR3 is TGTGCCAGCAGTTCCCTCGTTCGGAAGGCGAGGACTGAAGCTTTCTTT. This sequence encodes CASSSLVRKARTEAFF.

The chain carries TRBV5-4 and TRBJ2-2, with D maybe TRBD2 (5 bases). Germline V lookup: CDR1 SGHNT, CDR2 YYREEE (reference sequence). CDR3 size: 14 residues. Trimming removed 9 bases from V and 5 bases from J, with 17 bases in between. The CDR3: CAMTLGRGTGELFF. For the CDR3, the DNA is TGTGCCATGACCTTAGGGAGAGGGACCGGGGAGCTGTTTTTT.

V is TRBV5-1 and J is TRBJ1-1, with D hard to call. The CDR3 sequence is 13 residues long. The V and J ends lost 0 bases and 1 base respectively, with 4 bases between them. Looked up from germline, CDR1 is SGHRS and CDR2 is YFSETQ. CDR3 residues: CASSLDRNTEAFF. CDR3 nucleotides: TGCGCCAGCAGCTTGGACAGGAACACTGAAGCTTTCTTT.

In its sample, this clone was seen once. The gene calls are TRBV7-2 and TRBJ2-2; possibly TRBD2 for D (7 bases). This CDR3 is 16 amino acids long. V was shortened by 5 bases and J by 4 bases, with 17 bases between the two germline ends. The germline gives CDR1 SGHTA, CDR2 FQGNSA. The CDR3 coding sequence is TGTGCCAGCAGCCGGGGGGCGGGAGCAAGCACCGGGGAGCTGTTTTTT. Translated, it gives CASSRGAGASTGELFF.

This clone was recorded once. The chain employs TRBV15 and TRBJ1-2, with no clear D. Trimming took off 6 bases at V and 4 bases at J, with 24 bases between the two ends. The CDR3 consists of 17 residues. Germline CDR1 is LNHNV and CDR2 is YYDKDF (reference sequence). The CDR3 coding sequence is TGTGCCACCAGAGCTTTTTCCGAACGAGACATGGTCTATGGCTACACCTTC. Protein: CATRAFSERDMVYGYTF. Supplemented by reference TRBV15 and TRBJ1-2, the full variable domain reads DAMVIQNPRYQVTQFGKPVTLSCSQTLNHNVMYWYQQKSSQAPKLLFHYYDKDFNNEADTPDNFQSRRPNTSFCFLDIRSPGLGDTAMYLCATRAFSERDMVYGYTFGSGTRLTVV.

Written as DNA, the CDR3 is TGTGCCAGCCGTAGATATTCCATACGCACAGATACGCAGTATTTT. Its protein is CASRRYSIRTDTQYF. This chain links TRBV28 with TRBJ2-3; D call uncertain. The V end lost 8 bases, the J end lost 1 base, and 16 bases lay between the germline ends. The CDR3 runs to 15 residues. Germline V gene data show CDR1 as MDHEN and CDR2 as SYDVKM.

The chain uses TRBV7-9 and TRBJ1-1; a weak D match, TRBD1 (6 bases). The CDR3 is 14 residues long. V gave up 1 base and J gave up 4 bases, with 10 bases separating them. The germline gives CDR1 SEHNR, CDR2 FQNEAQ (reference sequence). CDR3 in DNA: TGTGCCAGCAGCTTAGAACCAGGGGCCACTGAAGCTTTCTTT. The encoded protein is CASSLEPGATEAFF.

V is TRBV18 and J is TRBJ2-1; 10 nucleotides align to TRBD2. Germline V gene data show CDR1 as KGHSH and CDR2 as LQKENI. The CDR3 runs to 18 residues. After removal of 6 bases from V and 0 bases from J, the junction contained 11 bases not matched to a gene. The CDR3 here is CASSPTRTSGRSYNEQFF. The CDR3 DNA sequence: TGTGCCAGCTCCCCTACCCGGACTAGCGGACGCTCCTACAATGAGCAGTTCTTC.

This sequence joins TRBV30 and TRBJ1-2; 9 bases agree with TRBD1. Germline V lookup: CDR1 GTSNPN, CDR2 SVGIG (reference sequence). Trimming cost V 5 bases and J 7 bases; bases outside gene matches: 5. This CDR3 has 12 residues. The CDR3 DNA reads TGTGCCTGGGACAGGGGGTATGGTGGCTACACCTTC. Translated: CAWDRGYGGYTF.

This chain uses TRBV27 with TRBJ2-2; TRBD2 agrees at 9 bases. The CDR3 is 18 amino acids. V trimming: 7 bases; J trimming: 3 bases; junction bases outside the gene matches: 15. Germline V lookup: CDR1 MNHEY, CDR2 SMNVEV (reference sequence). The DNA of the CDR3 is TGTGCCAGCACACCCCGGTGGGCGGGAGGGCCTTACACCGGGGAGCTGTTTTTT. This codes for CASTPRWAGGPYTGELFF.

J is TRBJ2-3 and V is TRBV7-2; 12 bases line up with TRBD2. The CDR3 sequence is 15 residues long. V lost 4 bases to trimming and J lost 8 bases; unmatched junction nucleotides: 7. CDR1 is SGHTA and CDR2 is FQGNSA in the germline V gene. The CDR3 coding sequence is TGTGCCAGCAGCTCCCCCACTAGCGGGAGGTTTACGCAGTATTTT. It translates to CASSSPTSGRFTQYF.

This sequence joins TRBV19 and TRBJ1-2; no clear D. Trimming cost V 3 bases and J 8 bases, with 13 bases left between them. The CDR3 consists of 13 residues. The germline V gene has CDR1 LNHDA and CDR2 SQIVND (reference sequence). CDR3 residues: CASSIDKMRGYTF. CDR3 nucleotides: TGTGCCAGTAGTATCGACAAGATGAGAGGCTACACCTTC.

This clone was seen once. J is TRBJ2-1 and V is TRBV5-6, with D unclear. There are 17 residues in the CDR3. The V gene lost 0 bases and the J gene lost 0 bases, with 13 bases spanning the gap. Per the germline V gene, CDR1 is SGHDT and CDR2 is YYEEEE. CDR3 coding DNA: TGTGCCAGCAGCTTGGTCGCGCCCGTTAGCTCCTACAATGAGCAGTTCTTC. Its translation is CASSLVAPVSSYNEQFF.

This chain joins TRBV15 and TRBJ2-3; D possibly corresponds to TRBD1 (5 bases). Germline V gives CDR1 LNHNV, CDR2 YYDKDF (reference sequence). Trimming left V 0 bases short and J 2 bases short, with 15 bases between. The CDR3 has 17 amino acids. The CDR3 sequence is CATSRDFGARATDTQYF. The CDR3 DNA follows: TGTGCCACCAGCAGAGATTTTGGGGCCAGGGCCACAGATACGCAGTATTTT.

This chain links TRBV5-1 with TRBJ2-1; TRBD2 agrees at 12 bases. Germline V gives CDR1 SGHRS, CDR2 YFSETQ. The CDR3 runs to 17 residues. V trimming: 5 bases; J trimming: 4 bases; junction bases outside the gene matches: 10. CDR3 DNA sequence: TGCGCCAGCAGGGCTTGGTACGGGACTAGCGGGTACAATGAGCAGTTCTTC. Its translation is CASRAWYGTSGYNEQFF.